This entry features one T cell receptor (beta chain) sequence. This clone's antigen is unknown. Qualities for individual bases were not recorded, and no much larger clone is one base off. The sample comes from a study of CD8+CD57+ T cells in acquired aplastic anemia listed by TCRdb under 2018. Broadly, across the study: On average, sorted CD4+ and CD8+ cells yielded around 3.4 ug of extracted DNA, with a range of about 0.17 to 27.4 ug. A CD8+CD57+ expansion meant a frequency higher than the mean frequency seen in healthy subjects. What the research found in general, with its limitations: Patients and healthy controls showed no significant difference in CD8+ Simpson's diversity (P=0.060). Although roughly 30 CD8+ CDR3 sequences were shared by patients and controls, these sequences appeared highly expressed in patients and within the immunodominant clones of patients.

From cysteine to phenylalanine, the CDR3 is 16 amino acids long. Only the CDR3 DNA is retained, 48 bases long and in frame from the first base. The germline V gene supplies CDR1 MGHDK and CDR2 SYGVNS. Ends trimmed: V by 4 bases, J by 0 bases; bases unmatched to a gene: 6. Genomic DNA served as template for TCR beta VDJ combination and CDR3 sequence profiling. An Illumina HiSeq 2000 was the platform used for TCR repertoire sequencing. From the authors' description of their analysis: TRBV/TRBJ rearrangement plots, CDR3 size and DJ length profiles, and Simpson's diversity index were used to assess repertoires. The immunodominant clone was defined as the most abundant DNA sequence in deep sequencing data. CDR3 amino acid sequences were checked for sharing between subjects and were compared against published repertoires and the VDJdb database. Starting from the raw public reads, TCRdb applied fastp trimming at Q25, assembled clones with MiXCR and retained in-frame beta chains. CDR3 protein duplicates are merged, each entry listing the most common genes and DNA. The V and J calls and clone size are TCRdb's, not the authors'. Present in this sample are about 98,000 distinct CDR3 sequences, around two thirds of which were seen just once. The ten biggest clones cover about 62% of the sample.

Expansion of CD8+CD57+ cells had been shown by flow cytometry in the patients chosen for sequencing. Every patient had severe acquired aplastic anemia, diagnosed using the International Study of Aplastic Anemia and Agranulocytosis and Camitta criteria. No patient had received any therapy when blood was sampled. The study deep-sequenced TCR repertoires of sorted CD4+ and CD8+ blood T cells from severe aplastic anemia patients and healthy subjects. Patients were enrolled in the USA under clinicaltrials.gov protocols 00001620, 01623167, 00001397, 00071045, 00081523 and 00961064. Ficoll-Paque density gradient centrifugation was used to isolate peripheral blood mononuclear cells. Before DNA was extracted, CD4+ and CD8+ T cells were sorted using either FACS or magnetic beads.

This receptor was taken from a human donor with aplastic anemia. The sequencing input was sorted CD4+, CD8+, or CD8+CD57+ T cells (not recorded which) from PBMCs. The chain uses TRBV25-1 and TRBJ2-5, with 9 bases aligning to TRBD1. The CDR3 amino acid sequence is: CASSGTGAGYQETQYF. The DNA sequence follows: TGTGCCAGCAGTGGGACAGGGGCCGGGTACCAAGAGACCCAGTACTTC.